One TCR beta chain is described in this entry. These data are taken from a study of CD8 T cells in Susac syndrome. An input of roughly 0.5 to 1 ug of RNA was subjected to reverse transcription using random hexamers. TCRdb recomputed calls from the immunoSEQ multiplex PCR reads with MiXCR, one row per CDR3 protein. The data contain approximately 210,000 distinct CDR3 sequences, less than 95% of them singletons. CDR1 is MNHNS, CDR2 SASEGT, per germline. CDR3 length equals 13 residues. Trimming removed 6 bases from V and 0 bases from J, with 8 bases in between. This chain uses TRBV6-1 with TRBJ1-2; D is unclear. Sequenced: CD4+ T cells from PBMCs. The source of this sequence is a human donor with Susac syndrome. CDR3 region: CASSHGTNYGYTF. The CDR3 nucleotides read TGTGCCAGCAGCCACGGAACTAACTATGGCTACACCTTC.